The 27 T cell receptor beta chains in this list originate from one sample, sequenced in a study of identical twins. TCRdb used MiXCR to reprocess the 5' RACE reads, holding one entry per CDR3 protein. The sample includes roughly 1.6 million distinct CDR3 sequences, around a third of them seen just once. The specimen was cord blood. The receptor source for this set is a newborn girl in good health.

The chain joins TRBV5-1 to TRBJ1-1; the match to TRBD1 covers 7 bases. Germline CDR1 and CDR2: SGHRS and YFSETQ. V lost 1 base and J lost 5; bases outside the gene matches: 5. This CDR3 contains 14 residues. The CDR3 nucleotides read TGCGCCAGCAGCTTGTCACAGGGGAGGACTGAAGCTTTCTTT. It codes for CASSLSQGRTEAFF.

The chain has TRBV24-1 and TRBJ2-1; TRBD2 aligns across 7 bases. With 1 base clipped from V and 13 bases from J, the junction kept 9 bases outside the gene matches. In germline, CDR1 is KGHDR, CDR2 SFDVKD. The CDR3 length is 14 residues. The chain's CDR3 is CATSDFGGSSEQFF. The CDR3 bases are TGTGCCACCAGTGATTTCGGCGGGAGTAGTGAACAGTTCTTC.

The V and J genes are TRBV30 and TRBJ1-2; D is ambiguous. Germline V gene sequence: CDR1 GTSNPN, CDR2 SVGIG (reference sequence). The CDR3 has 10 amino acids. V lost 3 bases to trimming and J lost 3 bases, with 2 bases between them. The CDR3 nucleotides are TGTGCCTGGAGACACTATGGCTACACCTTC. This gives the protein CAWRHYGYTF.

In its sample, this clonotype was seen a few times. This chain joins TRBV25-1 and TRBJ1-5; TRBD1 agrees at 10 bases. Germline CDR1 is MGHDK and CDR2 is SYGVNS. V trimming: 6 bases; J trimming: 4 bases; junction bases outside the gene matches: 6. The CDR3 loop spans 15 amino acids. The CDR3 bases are TGTGCCAGCAGCTGCCGGGACAGGGGAAATCAGCCCCAGCATTTT. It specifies CASSCRDRGNQPQHF.

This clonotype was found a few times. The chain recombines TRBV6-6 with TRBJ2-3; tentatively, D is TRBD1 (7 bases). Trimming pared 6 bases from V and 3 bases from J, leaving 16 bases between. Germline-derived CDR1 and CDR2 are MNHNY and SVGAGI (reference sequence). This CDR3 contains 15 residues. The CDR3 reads CASSWTGGGTDTQYF. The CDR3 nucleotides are TGTGCCAGCAGCTGGACAGGCGGAGGGACAGATACGCAGTATTTT.

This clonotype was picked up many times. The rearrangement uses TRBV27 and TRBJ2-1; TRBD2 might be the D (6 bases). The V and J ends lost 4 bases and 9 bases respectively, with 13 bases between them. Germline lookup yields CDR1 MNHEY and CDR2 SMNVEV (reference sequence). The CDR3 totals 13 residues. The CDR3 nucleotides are TGTGCCAGCAGTTCGACTAGTTATGGTGAGCAGTTCTTC. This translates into CASSSTSYGEQFF.

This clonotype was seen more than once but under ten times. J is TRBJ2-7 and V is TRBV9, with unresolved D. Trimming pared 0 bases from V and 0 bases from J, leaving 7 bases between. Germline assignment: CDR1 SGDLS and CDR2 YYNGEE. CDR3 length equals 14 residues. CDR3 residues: CASSVGLPSYEQYF. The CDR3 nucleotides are TGTGCCAGCAGCGTAGGGCTGCCCTCCTACGAGCAGTACTTC.

This CDR3 reads CASSQVLGDGTEAFF. The CDR3 DNA is TGCGCCAGCAGCCAGGTCCTCGGTGATGGCACTGAAGCTTTCTTT. This chain joins TRBV5-1 and TRBJ1-1; D is uncertain. CDR3 length equals 15 residues. The germline gives CDR1 SGHRS, CDR2 YFSETQ. The ends were cut back, 4 bases at V and 4 bases at J, with 17 bases in the middle.

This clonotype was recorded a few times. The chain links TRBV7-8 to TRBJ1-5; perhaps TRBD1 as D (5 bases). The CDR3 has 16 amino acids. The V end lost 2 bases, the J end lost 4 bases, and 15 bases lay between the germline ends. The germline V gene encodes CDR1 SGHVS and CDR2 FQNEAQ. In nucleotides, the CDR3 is TGTGCCAGCAGCTTATACGGGGGTTTAACTAATCAGCCCCAGCATTTT. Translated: CASSLYGGLTNQPQHF.

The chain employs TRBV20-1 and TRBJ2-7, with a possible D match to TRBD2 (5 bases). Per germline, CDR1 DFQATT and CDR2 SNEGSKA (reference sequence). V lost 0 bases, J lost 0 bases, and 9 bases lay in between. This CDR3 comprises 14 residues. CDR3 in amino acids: CSARDVGSSYEQYF. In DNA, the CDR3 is TGCAGTGCTAGAGATGTGGGGAGCTCCTACGAGCAGTACTTC.

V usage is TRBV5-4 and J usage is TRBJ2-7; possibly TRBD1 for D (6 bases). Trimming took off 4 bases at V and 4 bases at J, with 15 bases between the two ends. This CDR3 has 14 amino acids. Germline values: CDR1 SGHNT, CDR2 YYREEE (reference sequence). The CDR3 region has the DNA TGTGCCAGCAGCACATCGTTACAGGGTTACGAGCAGTACTTC. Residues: CASSTSLQGYEQYF.

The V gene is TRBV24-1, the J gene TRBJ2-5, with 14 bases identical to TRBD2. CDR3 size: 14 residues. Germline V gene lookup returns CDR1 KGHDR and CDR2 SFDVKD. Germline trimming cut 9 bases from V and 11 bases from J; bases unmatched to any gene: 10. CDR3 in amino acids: CATGTSGSVYEQYF. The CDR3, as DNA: TGTGCCACCGGGACTAGCGGGAGTGTCTATGAGCAGTACTTC.

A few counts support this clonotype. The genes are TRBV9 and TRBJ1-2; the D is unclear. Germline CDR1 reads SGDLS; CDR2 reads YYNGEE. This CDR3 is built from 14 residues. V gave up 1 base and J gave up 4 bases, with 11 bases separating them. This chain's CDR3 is CASSVPWTAYGYTF. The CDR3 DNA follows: TGTGCCAGCAGCGTACCCTGGACGGCCTATGGCTACACCTTC.

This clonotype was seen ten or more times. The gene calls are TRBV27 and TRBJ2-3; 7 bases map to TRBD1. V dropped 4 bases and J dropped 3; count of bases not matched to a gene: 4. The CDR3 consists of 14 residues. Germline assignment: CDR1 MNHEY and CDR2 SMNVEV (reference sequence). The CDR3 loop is CASSSDRETDTQYF. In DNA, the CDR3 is TGTGCCAGCAGTTCCGACAGGGAAACAGATACGCAGTATTTT.

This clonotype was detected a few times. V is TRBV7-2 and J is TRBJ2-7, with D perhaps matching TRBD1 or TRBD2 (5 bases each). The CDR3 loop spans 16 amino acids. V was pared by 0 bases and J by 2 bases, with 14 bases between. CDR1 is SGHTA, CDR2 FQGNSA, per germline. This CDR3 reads CASSLAPTRGAYEQYF. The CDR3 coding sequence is TGTGCCAGCAGCTTAGCCCCTACAAGGGGAGCCTACGAGCAGTACTTC.

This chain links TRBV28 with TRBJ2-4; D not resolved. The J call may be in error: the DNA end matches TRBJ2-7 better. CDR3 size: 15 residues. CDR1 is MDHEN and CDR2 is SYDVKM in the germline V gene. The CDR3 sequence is CASSQSTGYSYEQYF. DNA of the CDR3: TGTGCCAGCAGTCAGTCCACGGGCTACTCCTACGAGCAGTACTTC.

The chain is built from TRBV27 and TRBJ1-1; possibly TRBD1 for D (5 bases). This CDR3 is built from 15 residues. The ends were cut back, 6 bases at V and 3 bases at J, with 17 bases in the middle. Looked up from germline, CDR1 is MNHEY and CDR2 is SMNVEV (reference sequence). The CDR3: CASRYPREGYTEAFF. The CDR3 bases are TGTGCCAGCAGATACCCCAGGGAGGGGTACACTGAAGCTTTCTTT.

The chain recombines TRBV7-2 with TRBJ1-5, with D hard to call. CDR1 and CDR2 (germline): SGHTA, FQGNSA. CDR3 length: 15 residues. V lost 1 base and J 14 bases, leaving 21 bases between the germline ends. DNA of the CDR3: TGTGCCAGCAGCTTAGAGGTGTCTAGCGGGGTTTACGAGCATTTT. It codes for CASSLEVSSGVYEHF.

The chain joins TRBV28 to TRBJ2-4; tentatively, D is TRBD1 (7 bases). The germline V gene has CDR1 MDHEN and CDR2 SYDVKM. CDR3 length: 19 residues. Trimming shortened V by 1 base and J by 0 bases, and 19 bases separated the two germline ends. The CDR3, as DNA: TGTGCCAGCAGTTTATACCCCCTTAGACAGGGACTAGCCAAAAACATTCAGTACTTC. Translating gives CASSLYPLRQGLAKNIQYF.

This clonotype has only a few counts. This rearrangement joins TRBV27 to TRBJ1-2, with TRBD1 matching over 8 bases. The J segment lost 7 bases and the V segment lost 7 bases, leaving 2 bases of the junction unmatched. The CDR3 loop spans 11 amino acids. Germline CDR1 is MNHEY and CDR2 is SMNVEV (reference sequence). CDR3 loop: CASTGGVGYTF. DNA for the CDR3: TGTGCCAGCACAGGGGGCGTTGGCTACACCTTC.

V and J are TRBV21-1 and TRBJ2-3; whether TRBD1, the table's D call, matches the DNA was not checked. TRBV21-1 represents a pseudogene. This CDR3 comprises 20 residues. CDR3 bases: TGTGCCAGCAGCAAGGCTTACCGGGACCTATGCTGCGTTTCTTCAGATACGCAGTATTTT. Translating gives CASSKAYRDLCCVSSDTQYF.

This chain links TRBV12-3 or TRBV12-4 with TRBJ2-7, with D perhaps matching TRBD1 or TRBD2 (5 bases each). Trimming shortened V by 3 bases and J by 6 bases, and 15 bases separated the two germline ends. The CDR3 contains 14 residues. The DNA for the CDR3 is TGTGCCAGCAGTTTTCGGGGCCAAGGGGCCGAGCAGTACTTC. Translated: CASSFRGQGAEQYF.

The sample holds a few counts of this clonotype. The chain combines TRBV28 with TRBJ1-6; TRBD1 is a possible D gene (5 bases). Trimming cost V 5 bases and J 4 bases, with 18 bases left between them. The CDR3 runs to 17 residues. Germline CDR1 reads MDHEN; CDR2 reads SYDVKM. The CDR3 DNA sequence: TGTGCCAGCAGTGGCTACCAGGGAGGCCTTTATAATTCACCCCTCCACTTT. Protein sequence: CASSGYQGGLYNSPLHF.

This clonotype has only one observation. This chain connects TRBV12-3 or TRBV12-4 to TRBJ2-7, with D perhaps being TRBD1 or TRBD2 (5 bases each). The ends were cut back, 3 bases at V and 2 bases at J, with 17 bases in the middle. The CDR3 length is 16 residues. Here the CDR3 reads CASSLGPGTVTYEQYF. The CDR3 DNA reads TGTGCCAGCAGTTTGGGACCCGGGACGGTGACCTACGAGCAGTACTTC.

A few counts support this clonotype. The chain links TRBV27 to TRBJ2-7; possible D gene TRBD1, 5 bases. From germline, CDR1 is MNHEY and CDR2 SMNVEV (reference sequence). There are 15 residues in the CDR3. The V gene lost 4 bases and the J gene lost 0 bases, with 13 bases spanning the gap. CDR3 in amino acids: CASSSLRAISYEQYF. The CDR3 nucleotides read TGTGCCAGCAGTTCCCTCAGGGCCATCTCCTACGAGCAGTACTTC.

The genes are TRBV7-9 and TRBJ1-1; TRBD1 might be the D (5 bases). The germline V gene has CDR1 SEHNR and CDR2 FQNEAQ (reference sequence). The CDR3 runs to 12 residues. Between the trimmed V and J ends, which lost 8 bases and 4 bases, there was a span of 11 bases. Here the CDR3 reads CASAEGSTEAFF. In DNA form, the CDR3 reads TGTGCCAGCGCGGAGGGGAGCACTGAAGCTTTCTTT.

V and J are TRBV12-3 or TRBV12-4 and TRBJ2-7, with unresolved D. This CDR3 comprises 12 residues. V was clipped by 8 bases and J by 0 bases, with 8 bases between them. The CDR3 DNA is TGTGCCAGCGGGATGAGCTCCTACGAGCAGTACTTC. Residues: CASGMSSYEQYF.